One and the same sample provided the 4 T cell receptor beta chains below, sequenced in a study of PD-1 blockade in mismatch repair-deficient tumors listed by TCRdb under 2017. The library was built by means of the immunoSEQ multiplex PCR assay. TCRdb carries this immuneACCESS record with in-frame sequences only. Its versions omit some clonotypes, under half of them owing to an unresolved V gene in the studies checked, with the rest unexplained. The sample records some 100,000 clones, approximately 80% of which are singletons. The top ten clonotypes cover 6.3% of the sample. This specimen consisted of peripheral blood, obtained less than 37 weeks after starting pembrolizumab. The receptor set was obtained from an adult with mismatch repair-deficient cancer.

The gene calls are TRBV27 and TRBJ2-1; D is unclear. V lost 2 bases to trimming and J lost 9 bases, with 11 bases between them. The CDR3 sequence is 13 residues long. Germline CDR1 reads MNHEY; CDR2 reads SMNVEV (reference sequence). The CDR3 protein is CASSLGRNFEQFF. The CDR3 DNA reads TGTGCCAGCAGTTTAGGGCGGAATTTTGAGCAGTTCTTC.

The rearrangement uses TRBV4-3 and TRBJ2-1; 10 nucleotides match TRBD2. The CDR3 totals 17 residues. CDR1 is LGHNA and CDR2 is YSLEER in the germline V gene. V was clipped by 1 base and J by 2 bases; unmatched bases: 5. The CDR3 sequence: CASSQVLLAGAYNEQFF. DNA for the CDR3: TGCGCCAGCAGCCAAGTCCTTCTAGCGGGAGCCTACAATGAGCAGTTCTTC.

The chain couples TRBV9 to TRBJ2-3; a weak D match, TRBD2 (6 bases). Germline V gene data show CDR1 as SGDLS and CDR2 as YYNGEE. There are 15 residues in the CDR3. V gave up 3 bases and J gave up 0 bases, with 11 bases separating them. The CDR3 protein is CASSALASSTDTQYF. The CDR3 nucleotides are TGTGCCAGCAGCGCTCTAGCGTCTAGCACAGATACGCAGTATTTT.

V and J are TRBV7-8 and TRBJ2-5, with TRBD1 matching 8 bases. J was trimmed by 4 bases and V by 5 bases; bases with no gene match: 12. CDR1 and CDR2 from the germline V gene are SGHVS and FQNEAQ. There are 16 residues in the CDR3. The CDR3 nucleotides are TGTGCCAGCAGCCCACCAGGACAGGGAATTGGAGAGACCCAGTACTTC. This codes for CASSPPGQGIGETQYF.